This T cell receptor (beta chain) was retrieved from a study of Ad26.COV2.S vaccination and SARS-CoV-2 variants (dated by TCRdb to the early 2020s). For context, the study as a whole: Vaccine-arm donors were drawn from COV1001, a multicentre, randomized, double-blind, placebo-controlled phase I-IIa trial of Ad26.COV2.S in healthy adults. Ad26.COV2.S was administered intramuscularly at a dose of 5x10^10 or 1x10^11 viral particles, either as one shot or as two shots given 56 days apart. The specificity and breadth of SARS-CoV-2-reactive T cell receptors after Ad26.COV2.S vaccination were assessed by TCRbeta repertoire sequencing. The TCR-sequenced set comprised approximately 32 samples: around 20 Ad26.COV2.S vaccine recipients, 5 placebo recipients and 8 SARS-CoV-2 convalescent individuals. Trial participants were randomized into five groups of five, in which low-dose or high-dose Ad26.COV2.S was given once or twice, or placebo was given on both occasions. Investigators remained blinded to trial group allocation during experiments and outcome assessment.

This clone showed up just once. Its antigen is unknown. No much larger clone is present one base from it, and per-base qualities are unavailable. The junction shows trimming of 4 bases on V and 1 base on J, plus 11 bases between the germline ends. CDR1 and CDR2 are read off the germline V gene as SGHRS and YFSETQ. Reading from cysteine to phenylalanine, the CDR3 counts 14 amino acids. The read is trimmed to its CDR3 DNA, 42 bases read in frame from base 1. Broader findings and caveats from the paper: Spike-specific TCR breadth was higher in Ad26.COV2.S recipients than in placebo recipients (P = 0.0014). After vaccination, substantial breadth of spike-specific CD8+ and CD4+ T cell responses was reported. Non-spike TCR breadth was comparable between vaccine and placebo recipients, consistent with the vaccine containing only spike. Comparing responses between vaccine doses or regimens was not something the study was powered to do. The authors noted that the TCR breadth and depth analyses may have underestimated total T cell responses.

The meaning of the sample's treatment or condition label: 15 to 20 received Ad26.COV2.S at low or high dose, single or two shots; about 5 received placebo; per-sample allocation not given. Repertoires of vaccine and placebo recipients were sequenced from samples taken on day 63 after the first injection. Cohort 1b enrolled 20 to 30 adults aged 18-55 years at a single site in Boston, USA, between 29 July and 7 August 2020. Ad26.COV2.S was a replication-incompetent adenovirus type 26 vector expressing a prefusion-stabilized SARS-CoV-2 spike protein from the original Wuhan strain. The immunoSEQ Assay was the method used to sequence TCRbeta CDR3 regions. After extraction, genomic DNA underwent amplification by bias-controlled multiplex PCR, followed by high-throughput sequencing. Per the source publication's procedure: To quantify the absolute abundance of each unique TCRbeta CDR3 region, sequences were collapsed and filtered. T cell fraction was estimated by normalization of TCRbeta template counts to usable DNA, with usable DNA being measured through amplification of reference genes present in all nucleated cells. Repertoire TCRs were annotated as SARS-CoV-2-specific when V gene, CDR3 amino acid sequence and J gene were exactly matched to a known reactive TCR set. The reference SARS-CoV-2 TCR set came from MIRA and was filtered for enrichment in COVID-19-positive ImmuneCODE repertoires, removing public or cross-reactive TCRs. Based on the MIRA antigens, annotated TCRs were further analysed at the level of specific ORF or position within ORF. Breadth was defined as annotated unique rearrangements over total unique productive rearrangements; depth was the summed frequency of those rearrangements. Two-sided Wilcoxon rank-sum tests were used to compare TCR breadth between groups. TCRdb took over this immuneACCESS table, retaining in-frame rearrangements with V and J assigned. Such tables are incomplete; in checked studies, under half of the missing clones stem from an unresolved V gene, and the remainder is unexplained. The V and J calls and clone size come from that table; D and trimming were worked out from the DNA. The sample table shows roughly 700,000 clones, and 70% to 90% are seen once. About 1.5% of the sample is in the top ten clones.

This receptor was obtained from a person aged 18-65 years who received the Ad26.COV2.S COVID-19 vaccine or a placebo. The sample was peripheral blood, taken in a trial of Ad26.COV2.S vaccine versus placebo. This sequence uses TRBV5-1 and TRBJ1-1, with a tentative D gene TRBD1 over 6 matching bases. The nucleotide sequence is TGCGCCAGCAGCCTGGGACAATCGAACACTGAAGCTTTCTTT. Its translation reads: CASSLGQSNTEAFF.